The entry below describes one T cell receptor (beta chain). These data belong to a study of CD8 T cells in Susac syndrome. When the RNA was reverse transcribed, random hexamers were used with an input of roughly 0.45 to 1 ug. Via MiXCR, TCRdb re-called the immunoSEQ multiplex PCR reads, giving one row per CDR3 protein. The sample includes around 270,000 distinct CDR3 sequences, around 85% of them seen just once. Sample: CD8+ T cells from PBMCs. This receptor was taken from a human donor with multiple sclerosis.

The CDR3 DNA sequence: TGTGCCAGCAGCCAGGACAGCTTGAACACTGAAGCTTTCTTT. This translates into CASSQDSLNTEAFF. J is TRBJ1-1 and V is TRBV28, with D perhaps TRBD1 (6 bases). The length of the CDR3 is 14 residues. Looked up from germline, CDR1 is MDHEN and CDR2 is SYDVKM. Trimming removed 6 bases at V and 0 bases at J, with 11 bases between.